Following are 32 T cell receptor beta chains from one sample sequenced in a study of control samples from healthy donors and cancer patients. Sequencing used immunoSEQ multiplex PCR; TCRdb keeps in-frame clones, though not all of them. The sample includes hundreds of thousands of clones, about 93% seen only once; the top ten take 5.5% to 8%. Sequencing input: PBMCs. These receptor sequences come from a man in his forties with head and neck cancer.

This clone showed up many times. This chain uses TRBV6-5 with TRBJ2-7, with TRBD2 matching over 9 bases. With 2 bases clipped from V and 0 bases from J, the junction kept 5 bases outside the gene matches. The CDR3 extends over 16 amino acids. From germline, CDR1 is MNHEY and CDR2 SVGAGI. The CDR3 sequence: CASSYHSGSNSYEQYF. CDR3 nucleotide sequence: TGTGCCAGCAGTTACCATAGCGGGAGCAACTCCTACGAGCAGTACTTC.

The rearrangement links TRBV7-2 to TRBJ2-2; D gene unclear. Trimming cost V 6 bases and J 7 bases, with 9 bases left between them. Germline V gives CDR1 SGHTA, CDR2 FQGNSA. The CDR3 spans 12 residues. CDR3 residues: CASSQIGGELFF. The CDR3 nucleotides are TGTGCCAGCAGTCAAATCGGCGGGGAGCTGTTTTTT.

The rearrangement links TRBV30 to TRBJ1-6; no definite D call. V was pared by 3 bases and J by 14 bases, with 17 bases between. Germline assignment: CDR1 GTSNPN and CDR2 SVGIG (reference sequence). This CDR3 has 13 amino acids. For the CDR3, the DNA is TGTGCCTGGAGCGGCGAGGTAGGCGGAACCCTCCACTTT. It yields the protein CAWSGEVGGTLHF.

The table lists this clone with a count of one. The rearrangement links TRBV7-3 to TRBJ2-3; 8 bases are a match to TRBD2. The CDR3 consists of 15 residues. Germline CDR1 and CDR2: SGHTA and FQGTGA. Trimming at V came to 3 bases and at J to 5 bases, leaving 7 bases not matched to a gene. The CDR3 coding sequence is TGTGCCAGCAGCTTTTCAAGCGGGGGCCTAGATACGCAGTATTTT. This gives the protein CASSFSSGGLDTQYF.

The chain recombines TRBV4-3 with TRBJ1-2; unclear D gene. V was pared by 1 base and J by 1 base, with 13 bases between. Germline V gene lookup returns CDR1 LGHNA and CDR2 YSLEER. The CDR3 consists of 16 residues. The CDR3 spells CASSQGGGSLNYGYTF. The CDR3 region has the DNA TGCGCCAGCAGCCAAGGAGGCGGGAGCCTTAACTATGGCTACACCTTC.

This chain links TRBV28 with TRBJ1-1, with D unclear. The V gene lost 3 bases and the J gene lost 4 bases, with 9 bases spanning the gap. Germline CDR1 MDHEN, CDR2 SYDVKM. The CDR3 consists of 13 residues. The CDR3: CASSLPRGTEAFF. As DNA, the CDR3 is TGTGCCAGCAGTTTGCCCCGGGGCACTGAAGCTTTCTTT.

The chain carries TRBV6-1 and TRBJ2-3; D remains ambiguous. Trimming cost V 3 bases and J 11 bases, with 9 bases left between them. CDR1 and CDR2 from the germline V gene are MNHNS and SASEGT. This CDR3 region has 11 residues. CDR3 region: CASSDMSRQYF. Here the CDR3 DNA reads TGTGCCAGCAGTGATATGTCAAGGCAGTATTTT.

V is TRBV28 and J is TRBJ1-5; D is unresolved. Germline CDR1 MDHEN, CDR2 SYDVKM. Trimming shortened V by 2 bases and J by 0 bases, and 14 bases separated the two germline ends. This CDR3 is built from 17 residues. The CDR3 DNA follows: TGTGCCAGCAGTTTACGCGCCTTGAGGGATAGCAATCAGCCCCAGCATTTT. Translated, it gives CASSLRALRDSNQPQHF.

This chain connects TRBV28 to TRBJ2-7; D is ambiguous. Germline CDR1 MDHEN, CDR2 SYDVKM. The CDR3 is made up of 14 amino acids. Trimming stripped 4 bases from V and 6 bases from J, with 16 bases between. The CDR3 sequence is CASSSPGRVSEQYF. For the CDR3, the DNA is TGTGCCAGCAGTTCCCCCGGACGGGTTTCCGAGCAGTACTTC.

The chain employs TRBV27 and TRBJ2-7; no reliable D call. Trimming shortened V by 5 bases and J by 4 bases, and 24 bases separated the two germline ends. This CDR3 is 17 amino acids long. Looked up from germline, CDR1 is MNHEY and CDR2 is SMNVEV (reference sequence). The CDR3 coding sequence is TGTGCCAGCAGTCAACTGTACCGGACGGGCAGGAAATACGAGCAGTACTTC. Protein product: CASSQLYRTGRKYEQYF.

This chain joins TRBV3-1 (or the pseudogene TRBV3-2) and TRBJ2-5, with D maybe TRBD2 (5 bases). Germline CDR1 and CDR2: LGHDT and YNNKEL (reference sequence). Trimming cost V 0 bases and J 7 bases, with 15 bases left between them. CDR3 length equals 15 residues. CDR3 amino acids: CASSQEGSHKRTQYF. As DNA, the CDR3 is TGTGCCAGCAGCCAAGAGGGGAGCCATAAGCGGACCCAGTACTTC.

V usage is TRBV30 and J usage is TRBJ2-3; possibly TRBD2 for D (6 bases). Between the trimmed V and J ends, which lost 0 bases and 3 bases, there was a span of 7 bases. Per germline, CDR1 GTSNPN and CDR2 SVGIG (reference sequence). This CDR3 spans 13 amino acids. DNA for the CDR3: TGTGCCTGGAGTGTGGGGACTACAGATACGCAGTATTTT. It translates to CAWSVGTTDTQYF.

This chain links TRBV7-9 with TRBJ2-3; D perhaps matches TRBD2 (6 bases). V was clipped by 1 base and J by 5 bases, with 13 bases between them. This CDR3 has 15 residues. Germline CDR1 is SEHNR and CDR2 is FQNEAQ (reference sequence). The CDR3 spells CASSLVLMGGDTQYF. The CDR3 bases are TGTGCCAGCAGCTTAGTCCTTATGGGGGGAGATACGCAGTATTTT.

The chain couples TRBV15 to TRBJ2-1; the D is unclear. The CDR3 totals 13 residues. V lost 3 bases and J 7 bases, leaving 10 bases between the germline ends. CDR1 LNHNV and CDR2 YYDKDF come from the germline V gene (reference sequence). The DNA for the CDR3 is TGTGCCACCAGCAGTATTAACCAGAATGAGCAGTTCTTC. Protein sequence: CATSSINQNEQFF.

The chain uses TRBV24-1 and TRBJ2-3, with D possibly TRBD2 on 6 matching bases. The germline V gene encodes CDR1 KGHDR and CDR2 SFDVKD. V dropped 7 bases and J dropped 4 bases, with 11 bases sitting between them. The CDR3 runs 13 residues. The CDR3 loop reads CATRGTGADTQYF. In DNA form, the CDR3 reads TGTGCCACCAGGGGTACGGGGGCAGATACGCAGTATTTT.

The chain carries TRBV6-1 and TRBJ1-1, with 10 bases identical to TRBD1. Germline-derived CDR1 and CDR2 are MNHNS and SASEGT. The J segment lost 6 bases and the V segment lost 3 bases, leaving 4 bases of the junction unmatched. CDR3 size: 14 residues. CDR3 DNA: TGTGCCAGCAGTGAGGGACAGGGGTGGGCTGAAGCTTTCTTT. Translated: CASSEGQGWAEAFF.

V usage is TRBV5-5 and J usage is TRBJ2-2; D not resolved. Trimming stripped 2 bases from V and 5 bases from J, with 19 bases between. This CDR3 region has 17 residues. The germline V gene has CDR1 SGHKS and CDR2 YYEKEE (reference sequence). The CDR3, as DNA: TGTGCCAGCAGCTTCCGAATTTATAACACCCAAACCGGGGAGCTGTTTTTT. It yields the protein CASSFRIYNTQTGELFF.

This chain connects TRBV4-3 to TRBJ1-4, with D maybe TRBD1 (5 bases). Trimming pared 3 bases from V and 7 bases from J, leaving 18 bases between. CDR1 is LGHNA and CDR2 is YSLEER in the germline V gene. The CDR3 is 16 amino acids. The CDR3 loop reads CASSHPGPGNPEKLFF. The DNA for the CDR3 is TGCGCCAGCAGCCACCCGGGGCCCGGTAACCCTGAAAAACTGTTTTTT.

The chain carries TRBV24-1 and TRBJ2-5; TRBD1 is a possible D gene (5 bases). This CDR3 comprises 15 residues. Per germline, CDR1 KGHDR and CDR2 SFDVKD. Trimming left V 3 bases short and J 3 bases short, with 13 bases between. CDR3 protein: CATSDGAGKKETQYF. In nucleotides, the CDR3 is TGTGCCACCAGTGATGGGGCTGGGAAAAAAGAGACCCAGTACTTC.

The V call is TRBV30, the J call TRBJ1-1, with 9 bases lining up with TRBD1. With 5 bases clipped from V and 4 bases from J, the junction kept 8 bases outside the gene matches. Germline lookup yields CDR1 GTSNPN and CDR2 SVGIG (reference sequence). The length of the CDR3 is 14 residues. The CDR3 loop is CAWERMTGGTEAFF. CDR3 in DNA: TGTGCCTGGGAAAGGATGACAGGGGGCACTGAAGCTTTCTTT.

V usage is TRBV14 and J usage is TRBJ2-7; D is possibly TRBD1 (6 bases). Germline V gene data show CDR1 as SGHDN and CDR2 as FVKESK. This CDR3 comprises 15 residues. Trimming cost V 5 bases and J 2 bases, with 16 bases left between them. The CDR3 reads CASSAAYRVPYEQYF. The DNA for the CDR3 is TGTGCCAGCAGCGCTGCCTACAGGGTCCCCTACGAGCAGTACTTC. The whole variable domain, remainder taken from reference TRBV14 and TRBJ2-7, is EAGVTQFPSHSVIEKGQTVTLRCDPISGHDNLYWYRRVMGKEIKFLLHFVKESKQDESGMPNNRFLAERTGGTYSTLKVQPAELEDSGVYFCASSAAYRVPYEQYFGPGTRLTVT.

This clone was picked up one time. This sequence joins TRBV29-1 and TRBJ2-7; 7 nucleotides align to TRBD2. CDR1 SQVTM and CDR2 ANQGSEA come from the germline V gene. This CDR3 is 12 amino acids long. V lost 3 bases, J lost 6 bases, and 5 bases stayed unmatched. CDR3 sequence: CSVDSGRGEQYF. The CDR3 DNA is TGCAGCGTTGACTCGGGGAGGGGCGAGCAGTACTTC.

The chain couples TRBV27 to TRBJ2-7; unclear D gene. Per the germline V gene, CDR1 is MNHEY and CDR2 is SMNVEV (reference sequence). V dropped 1 base and J dropped 6 bases, with 13 bases sitting between them. The CDR3 runs 14 residues. The CDR3 region is CASSLWFEPREQYF. The CDR3 region has the DNA TGTGCCAGCAGTTTATGGTTCGAACCTCGCGAGCAGTACTTC.

V is TRBV5-4 and J is TRBJ1-2, with TRBD1 matching over 8 bases. The germline V gene has CDR1 SGHNT and CDR2 YYREEE (reference sequence). The CDR3 covers 16 residues. V lost 0 bases and J lost 6; bases outside the gene matches: 10. The CDR3: CASSLGVTGEDNGYTF. The CDR3 bases are TGTGCCAGCAGCTTGGGGGTGACAGGGGAAGATAATGGCTACACCTTC.

The table lists this clone with a few counts. The CDR3 loop is CASSFGGTLSYEQYF. The CDR3 DNA follows: TGTGCCAGCAGCTTCGGCGGGACCCTTTCCTACGAGCAGTACTTC. The V and J genes are TRBV11-2 and TRBJ2-7, with D perhaps matching TRBD2 (6 bases). CDR3 length: 15 residues. The germline CDR1 and CDR2 sequences are SGHAT and FQNNGV. The germline V and J ends were trimmed by 3 bases and 1 base, with 13 bases remaining between them.

The chain recombines TRBV11-3 with TRBJ2-7, with 8 nucleotides matching TRBD1. The CDR3 runs to 15 residues. The germline V gene has CDR1 SGHNT and CDR2 YENEEA. J lost 2 bases, V lost 5 bases, and 8 bases had no gene match. The CDR3 DNA reads TGTGCCAGCAGCGTCACAGGGGGAGACACCTACGAGCAGTACTTC. This encodes CASSVTGGDTYEQYF.

The chain joins TRBV4-3 to TRBJ2-7; possibly TRBD1 or TRBD2 for D (5 bases each). V was shortened by 1 base and J by 7 bases, with 14 bases between the two germline ends. From germline, CDR1 is LGHNA and CDR2 YSLEER. This CDR3 has 14 amino acids. The CDR3 region has the DNA TGCGCCAGCAGCCAAGTCGGGGCCGGGGATGAGCAGTACTTC. It codes for CASSQVGAGDEQYF.

The chain uses TRBV3-1 (or the pseudogene TRBV3-2) and TRBJ1-4; no reliable D call. Per the germline V gene, CDR1 is LGHDT and CDR2 is YNNKEL (reference sequence). The CDR3 spans 16 residues. Trimming shortened V by 5 bases and J by 7 bases, and 20 bases separated the two germline ends. The CDR3 here is CASSAFRPETSEKLFF. CDR3 sequence (DNA): TGTGCCAGCAGCGCTTTTAGGCCAGAAACGAGTGAAAAACTGTTTTTT.

The V and J genes are TRBV18 and TRBJ2-2, with D unresolved. The length of the CDR3 is 13 residues. CDR1 KGHSH and CDR2 LQKENI come from the germline V gene. The V gene lost 5 bases and the J gene lost 1 base, with 5 bases spanning the gap. CDR3 bases: TGTGCCAGCTCAGTCCAGAACACCGGGGAGCTGTTTTTT. The encoded protein is CASSVQNTGELFF. The variable domain in full, completed from reference TRBV18 and TRBJ2-2, reads NAGVMQNPRHLVRRRGQEARLRCSPMKGHSHVYWYRQLPEEGLKFMVYLQKENIIDESGMPKERFSAEFPKEGPSILRIQQVVRGDSAAYFCASSVQNTGELFFGEGSRLTVL.

This clone was detected a few times. The rearrangement joins TRBV3-1 (or the pseudogene TRBV3-2) to TRBJ2-7; D may be TRBD1 or TRBD2 (5 bases each). CDR1 is LGHDT, CDR2 YNNKEL, per germline (reference sequence). Trimming took 4 bases from V and 6 from J, leaving 13 bases between them. The CDR3 loop spans 13 amino acids. The CDR3 nucleotides read TGTGCCAGCAGCCGGCGAGGGGAGCTCGAGCAGTACTTC. Translation gives CASSRRGELEQYF.

The chain is built from TRBV5-1 and TRBJ2-3, with 7 bases aligning to TRBD1. This CDR3 is 16 amino acids long. Per the germline V gene, CDR1 is SGHRS and CDR2 is YFSETQ. The trim removed 4 bases at V and 0 bases at J, leaving 8 bases unmatched. The CDR3 DNA follows: TGCGCCAGCAGCCCCCCTGGGACAGCTAGCACAGATACGCAGTATTTT. Its translation: CASSPPGTASTDTQYF.

This chain connects TRBV4-1 to TRBJ2-2; a weak D match, TRBD1 (5 bases). The CDR3 runs 15 residues. Germline V CDR1 and CDR2: MGHRA, YSYEKL. V was pared by 8 bases and J by 2 bases, with 15 bases between. The CDR3: CASGLTRENTGELFF. In nucleotides, the CDR3 is TGCGCCAGCGGCCTTACCAGGGAAAACACCGGGGAGCTGTTTTTT.